Sequencing of this T cell receptor beta chain was carried out in a study of cytomegalovirus exposure and HLA in healthy donors. The PCR used 60 Vbeta and 13 Jbeta primers. Sequencing was performed with immunoSEQ multiplex PCR; in TCRdb, only in-frame clones are kept and a portion is missing. The sample consists of under 110,000 clones, about 76% of them appearing once. Germline CDR1 and CDR2: SGHNT and YYREEE (reference sequence). The CDR3 is 12 residues long. Between the trimmed V and J ends, which lost 4 bases and 8 bases, there was a span of 9 bases. The rearrangement links TRBV5-4 to TRBJ2-2; D is unclear. The sequence was obtained from a woman between 45 and 60 years old in good health and CMV-seropositive. Material for sequencing was PBMCs. The CDR3 region is CASSRVMGELFF. The CDR3 coding sequence is TGTGCCAGCAGCCGCGTCATGGGGGAGCTGTTTTTT.